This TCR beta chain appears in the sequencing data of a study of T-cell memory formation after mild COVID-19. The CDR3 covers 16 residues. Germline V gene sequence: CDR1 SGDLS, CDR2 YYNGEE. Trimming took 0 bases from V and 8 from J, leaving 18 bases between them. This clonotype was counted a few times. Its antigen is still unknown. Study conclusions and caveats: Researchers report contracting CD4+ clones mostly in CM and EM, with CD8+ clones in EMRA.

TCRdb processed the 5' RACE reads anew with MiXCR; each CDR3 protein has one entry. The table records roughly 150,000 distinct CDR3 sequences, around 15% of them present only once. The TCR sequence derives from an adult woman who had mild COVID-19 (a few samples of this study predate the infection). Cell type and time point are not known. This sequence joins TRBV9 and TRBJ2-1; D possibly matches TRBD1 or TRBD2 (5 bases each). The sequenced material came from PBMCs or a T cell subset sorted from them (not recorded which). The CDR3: CASSVVGAGTADEQFF. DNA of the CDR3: TGTGCCAGCAGCGTAGTCGGGGCGGGCACGGCGGATGAGCAGTTCTTC.